The present T cell receptor beta chain was sequenced within a study of T cell changes during pregnancy in multiple sclerosis. The CDR3 is made up of 16 amino acids. The ends lost 0 bases at V and 1 base at J; junction bases unmatched: 1. Germline V CDR1 and CDR2: ENHRY, SYGVKD. TCRdb keeps only in-frame clones here, not all; method: immunoSEQ multiplex PCR. Here the sample spans roughly 80,000 clones, 90% to 95% being singletons. V and J are TRBV10-3 and TRBJ2-1, with 9 nucleotides matching TRBD1. The sample was peripheral blood, taken in the first trimester of pregnancy. The TCR sequence derives from a female donor with multiple sclerosis, enrolled in a pregnancy study. The CDR3 DNA reads TGTGCCATCAGTGAGTCTGGACAGGGGTCCTACAATGAGCAGTTCTTC. Protein: CAISESGQGSYNEQFF.